The 30 T cell receptor beta chains below come from one sample, sequenced in a study of spatial heterogeneity in lung cancer. One entry per CDR3 protein results from TCRdb running MiXCR on the 5' RACE reads. The sample records tens of thousands of distinct CDR3 sequences, roughly an eighth being singletons. Described time point: sample taken at primary tumor resection. Researchers sequenced whole RNA taken from tumor, nontumor lung or frozen PBMC without sorting. The sequences come from PBMCs, collected at surgery. The receptors derive from a male donor with early-stage non-small cell lung cancer.

Ten or more counts support this clonotype. V is TRBV27 and J is TRBJ2-7; 7 nucleotides align to TRBD1. CDR3 length equals 15 residues. With 6 bases clipped from V and 0 bases from J, the junction kept 8 bases outside the gene matches. CDR1 is MNHEY and CDR2 is SMNVEV in the germline V gene (reference sequence). The CDR3 DNA follows: TGTGCCAGCAGGGGACAGAGACCCGTCTCCTACGAGCAGTACTTC. Its translation is CASRGQRPVSYEQYF.

V is TRBV7-2 and J is TRBJ2-7, with 14 bases that match TRBD2. CDR1 is SGHTA and CDR2 is FQGNSA in the germline V gene. This CDR3 is 18 amino acids long. Trimming took 5 bases from V and 0 from J; bases not matched to a gene: 9. For the CDR3, the DNA is TGTGCCAGCAGCCCGAGGAGGACTAGCGGGGGGAGCTCCTACGAGCAGTACTTC. Protein sequence: CASSPRRTSGGSSYEQYF. Full variable domain (rest looked up from reference TRBV7-2 and TRBJ2-7): GAGVSQSPSNKVTEKGKDVELRCDPISGHTALYWYRQSLGQGLEFLIYFQGNSAPDKSGLPSDRFSAERTGGSVSTLTIQRTQQEDSAVYLCASSPRRTSGGSSYEQYFGPGTRLTVT.

This clonotype was seen at least ten times. The CDR3 bases are TGTGCCATCAGTGACCGGGACGGAAGGAACACTGAAGCTTTCTTT. This encodes CAISDRDGRNTEAFF. The chain joins TRBV10-3 to TRBJ1-1, with a possible D match to TRBD1 (5 bases). V was pared by 3 bases and J by 1 base, with 12 bases between. This CDR3 has 15 amino acids. Germline CDR1 reads ENHRY; CDR2 reads SYGVKD.

This clonotype was seen ten or more times. The chain couples TRBV21-1 to TRBJ2-5; TRBD1, as called in the table, went unchecked against the DNA. TRBV21-1 is reported as a pseudogene. CDR3 size: 12 residues. CDR3 nucleotide sequence: TGCAAGGGAAGGGATTGGCGGGAGACCCAGTACTTC. It encodes CKGRDWRETQYF.

This clonotype was detected only a few times. The chain links TRBV5-1 to TRBJ1-1, with D tentatively TRBD1 (6 bases). The V end was cut by 4 bases, the J end by 1 base, with 14 bases between. Germline V CDR1 and CDR2: SGHRS, YFSETQ. The CDR3 contains 15 residues. CDR3: CASSTMTGSNTEAFF. CDR3 DNA: TGCGCCAGCAGCACAATGACAGGCTCGAACACTGAAGCTTTCTTT.

This clonotype came up a few times. The J gene is TRBJ1-5, the V gene TRBV29-1, with 8 bases fitting TRBD1. Germline V gives CDR1 SQVTM, CDR2 ANQGSEA. The CDR3 spans 13 residues. V trimming: 6 bases; J trimming: 3 bases; junction bases outside the gene matches: 4. As DNA, the CDR3 is TGCAGCGTCCAACAGGGGGACAATCAGCCCCAGCATTTT. This encodes CSVQQGDNQPQHF.

This rearrangement joins TRBV20-1 to TRBJ1-1, with D uncertain. From germline, CDR1 is DFQATT and CDR2 SNEGSKA (reference sequence). This CDR3 region has 13 residues. V lost 0 bases and J lost 1, with 6 bases in between. The CDR3 protein is CSARETPNTEAFF. The CDR3 nucleotides are TGCAGTGCTAGAGAGACACCGAACACTGAAGCTTTCTTT.

J is TRBJ2-1 and V is TRBV29-1, with TRBD1 as a possible D gene (5 bases). Germline V gene sequence: CDR1 SQVTM, CDR2 ANQGSEA. This CDR3 has 13 amino acids. The germline V and J ends were trimmed by 3 bases and 5 bases, with 11 bases remaining between them. As DNA, the CDR3 is TGCAGCGTTGACCGCAGGGTCGACAATGAGCAGTTCTTC. As protein: CSVDRRVDNEQFF.

As to this clonotype: A much larger clone sits a single nucleotide away, making a read error possible. The chain is built from TRBV29-1 and TRBJ1-2; D might be TRBD1 (5 bases). Germline-derived CDR1 and CDR2 are SQVTM and ANQGSEA. This CDR3 comprises 12 residues. CDR3 DNA: TGCAGCGTGCTAGACAGAGATTATGGCAACACCTTC. Amino acids: CSVLDRDYGNTF. Drawing the rest from reference TRBV29-1 and TRBJ1-2, the complete variable domain is SAVISQKPSRDICQRGTSLTIQCQVDSQVTMMFWYRQQPGQSLTLIATANQGSEATYESGFVIDKFPISRPNLTFSTLTVSNMSPEDSSIYLCSVLDRDYGNTFGSGTRLTVV.

V gene TRBV6-5 combines with J gene TRBJ1-1, with D possibly matching TRBD1 (5 bases). Germline loops: CDR1 MNHEY, CDR2 SVGAGI. V was clipped by 6 bases and J by 0 bases, with 11 bases between them. This CDR3 comprises 14 residues. The CDR3 DNA reads TGTGCCAGCAGACAACAGGTCCTGAACACTGAAGCTTTCTTT. This encodes CASRQQVLNTEAFF.

A few counts support this clonotype. J is TRBJ1-1 and V is TRBV7-9; tentatively, D is TRBD1 (6 bases). Germline CDR1 reads SEHNR; CDR2 reads FQNEAQ (reference sequence). V shed 0 bases and J shed 1 base, with 9 bases lying between them. The CDR3 runs to 15 residues. CDR3 DNA sequence: TGTGCCAGCAGCTTAGCCCTGACAGGGAACACTGAAGCTTTCTTT. Protein sequence: CASSLALTGNTEAFF.

The chain uses TRBV20-1 and TRBJ2-2, with TRBD2 matching 8 bases. Germline V gene sequence: CDR1 DFQATT, CDR2 SNEGSKA (reference sequence). The CDR3 contains 14 residues. The ends lost 8 bases at V and 3 bases at J; junction bases unmatched: 8. The CDR3, as DNA: TGCAGTAAGAAAGCGGGAGTTGACACCGGGGAGCTGTTTTTT. It codes for CSKKAGVDTGELFF.

This clonotype was observed at least ten times. The genes are TRBV28 and TRBJ1-2, with 9 bases fitting TRBD1. This CDR3 has 17 amino acids. CDR1 is MDHEN, CDR2 SYDVKM, per germline. V lost 7 bases and J lost 0; bases outside the gene matches: 12. The CDR3 here is CASTRAGTGFTNYGYTF. The DNA for the CDR3 is TGTGCCAGCACCCGAGCCGGGACAGGGTTTACTAACTATGGCTACACCTTC.

This chain connects TRBV20-1 to TRBJ2-7, with D hard to call. Germline lookup yields CDR1 DFQATT and CDR2 SNEGSKA (reference sequence). This CDR3 comprises 15 residues. Trimming cost V 3 bases and J 0 bases, with 15 bases left between them. The CDR3 here is CSASRQSDSSYEQYF. CDR3 in DNA: TGCAGTGCTAGTAGGCAGAGTGATAGCTCCTACGAGCAGTACTTC.

This chain joins TRBV11-2 and TRBJ2-7, with TRBD1 matching 8 bases. This CDR3 has 14 amino acids. Unmatched junction bases numbered 3, after V lost 3 bases and J lost 2 bases. Germline V CDR1 and CDR2: SGHAT, FQNNGV. The CDR3 DNA sequence: TGTGCCAGCAGCTTTCGGACAGGGCCCTACGAGCAGTACTTC. This translates into CASSFRTGPYEQYF. The full variable domain, with the rest looked up from reference TRBV11-2 and TRBJ2-7, is EAGVAQSPRYKIIEKRQSVAFWCNPISGHATLYWYQQILGQGPKLLIQFQNNGVVDDSQLPKDRFSAERLKGVDSTLKIQPAKLEDSAVYLCASSFRTGPYEQYFGPGTRLTVT.

The CDR3 DNA sequence: TGTGCCAGCAGCCCACCCGGGACAGGGGCGGGTGGCTACACCTTC. Encoded protein: CASSPPGTGAGGYTF. This sequence joins TRBV5-4 and TRBJ1-2, with 10 bases that match TRBD1. Looked up from germline, CDR1 is SGHNT and CDR2 is YYREEE (reference sequence). This CDR3 has 15 amino acids. The V and J ends lost 4 bases and 7 bases, in that order; junction bases with no gene match: 10.

The gene calls are TRBV28 and TRBJ1-1, with 7 positions matching TRBD1. From germline, CDR1 is MDHEN and CDR2 SYDVKM. This CDR3 is 13 amino acids long. V gave up 5 bases and J gave up 5 bases; unmatched junction bases: 5. CDR3 in amino acids: CASSRQGWTEAFF. In DNA, the CDR3 is TGTGCCAGCAGTAGACAGGGTTGGACTGAAGCTTTCTTT.

In its sample, this clonotype was seen a few times. DNA of the CDR3: TGTGCCACCCGATCCAACTACGAGCAGTACTTC. It codes for CATRSNYEQYF. V gene TRBV25-1 combines with J gene TRBJ2-7; D call uncertain. CDR3 size: 11 residues. Germline V gene lookup returns CDR1 MGHDK and CDR2 SYGVNS. The V end was cut by 10 bases, the J end by 3 bases, with 10 bases between.

The chain uses TRBV5-1 and TRBJ2-7, with a weak D call TRBD1 (8 bases). The V gene's germline CDR1 is SGHRS and CDR2 YFSETQ. V gave up 4 bases and J gave up 1 base, with 12 bases separating them. CDR3 size: 14 residues. The CDR3 spells CASSEQGGSYEQYF. In DNA, the CDR3 is TGCGCCAGCAGCGAACAGGGGGGGTCCTACGAGCAGTACTTC.

The CDR3 DNA is TGTGCCAGCAGCTTAGAGGTAGAAGATACGCAGTATTTT. Translating it yields CASSLEVEDTQYF. This chain connects TRBV7-3 to TRBJ2-3; D remains ambiguous. Trimming stripped 2 bases from V and 5 bases from J, with 8 bases between. This CDR3 is built from 13 residues. In germline, CDR1 is SGHTA, CDR2 FQGTGA.

This clonotype was detected only a few times. The rearrangement joins TRBV4-3 to TRBJ2-1; TRBD1 aligns across 9 bases. This CDR3 region has 18 residues. J lost 4 bases, V lost 4 bases, and 14 bases had no gene match. CDR1 and CDR2 from the germline V gene are LGHNA and YSLEER. CDR3 region: CASSPMLTGTGKYNEQFF. The CDR3 DNA sequence: TGCGCCAGCAGCCCCATGCTAACCGGGACAGGGAAATACAATGAGCAGTTCTTC.

This clonotype was observed many times. The chain employs TRBV5-1 and TRBJ2-5; D is perhaps TRBD2 (5 bases). Trimming pared 0 bases from V and 3 bases from J, leaving 6 bases between. CDR3 length: 13 amino acids. Germline CDR1 reads SGHRS; CDR2 reads YFSETQ. CDR3 residues: CASSLDGKETQYF. DNA of the CDR3: TGCGCCAGCAGCTTGGACGGGAAAGAGACCCAGTACTTC.

The V gene is TRBV7-6, the J gene TRBJ2-5; 12 positions agree with TRBD2. Trimming at V came to 5 bases and at J to 2 bases, leaving 3 bases not matched to a gene. Looked up from germline, CDR1 is SGHVS and CDR2 is FNYEAQ. The CDR3 runs to 15 residues. DNA for the CDR3: TGTGCCAGCAGCCTGACTAGCGGGAGACAAGAGACCCAGTACTTC. It codes for CASSLTSGRQETQYF.

The sample holds a few counts of this clonotype. The gene calls are TRBV20-1 and TRBJ1-6, with 7 positions matching TRBD1. The CDR3 length is 13 residues. V gave up 6 bases and J gave up 10 bases; unmatched junction bases: 9. Germline V gene sequence: CDR1 DFQATT, CDR2 SNEGSKA (reference sequence). CDR3 DNA sequence: TGCAGTGCCAGGGGGGCGGGAGACTCACCCCTCCACTTT. This encodes CSARGAGDSPLHF.

This clonotype occurred many times. The chain employs TRBV28 and TRBJ1-6; the match to TRBD1 covers 8 bases. The CDR3 covers 13 residues. Per the germline V gene, CDR1 is MDHEN and CDR2 is SYDVKM. With 6 bases clipped from V and 13 bases from J, the junction kept 8 bases outside the gene matches. CDR3 residues: CASRGQGLGPLHF. The CDR3, as DNA: TGTGCCAGCAGAGGACAGGGATTAGGGCCCCTCCACTTT.

This clonotype appeared a few times. The chain employs TRBV7-8 and TRBJ2-5; 7 bases agree with TRBD1. Germline CDR1 is SGHVS and CDR2 is FQNEAQ. With 4 bases clipped from V and 2 bases from J, the junction kept 7 bases outside the gene matches. This CDR3 is built from 15 residues. Here the CDR3 DNA reads TGTGCCAGCAGCTCGTACCGGGACAGACAAGAGACCCAGTACTTC. Translating it yields CASSSYRDRQETQYF. The full variable domain, its missing parts supplied by reference TRBV7-8 and TRBJ2-5, is GAGVSQSPRYKVAKRGQDVALRCDPISGHVSLFWYQQALGQGPEFLTYFQNEAQLDKSGLPSDRFFAERPEGSVSTLKIQRTQQEDSAVYLCASSSYRDRQETQYFGPGTRLLVL.

V and J are TRBV20-1 and TRBJ2-3; 7 bases align to TRBD2. J gave up 4 bases and V 5 bases, and 9 bases lay outside the gene matches. Germline V gene sequence: CDR1 DFQATT, CDR2 SNEGSKA (reference sequence). This CDR3 spans 14 amino acids. The CDR3 DNA sequence: TGCAGTGCTGGCGTACTAGCGAACTCAGATACGCAGTATTTT. The encoded protein is CSAGVLANSDTQYF.

This clonotype was recorded many times. J is TRBJ2-6 and V is TRBV28; 9 positions match TRBD1. CDR3 size: 17 residues. Looked up from germline, CDR1 is MDHEN and CDR2 is SYDVKM. V lost 3 bases to trimming and J lost 0 bases; unmatched junction nucleotides: 3. The chain's CDR3 is CASSFRDRVSGANVLTF. In DNA form, the CDR3 reads TGTGCCAGCAGTTTCCGGGACAGGGTCTCTGGGGCCAACGTCCTGACTTTC.

The chain joins TRBV10-3 to TRBJ2-5; D call uncertain. The CDR3 is 15 residues long. Per the germline V gene, CDR1 is ENHRY and CDR2 is SYGVKD. Trimming left V 1 base short and J 4 bases short, with 13 bases between. The CDR3 reads CAISEFQVLIETQYF. CDR3 DNA: TGTGCCATCAGTGAGTTCCAGGTTCTCATAGAGACCCAGTACTTC.

The table lists this clonotype with a few counts. The V and J genes are TRBV4-2 and TRBJ2-5, with 9 nucleotides matching TRBD2. V shed 0 bases and J 5 bases; nucleotides not matched to a gene: 4. The germline CDR1 and CDR2 sequences are LGHNA and YNFKEQ. CDR3 length equals 15 residues. CDR3 DNA: TGTGCCAGCAGCCAAGATCCACTAGCGGGCGAGACCCAGTACTTC. Residues: CASSQDPLAGETQYF.